This TCR beta chain was recorded in a study of blood T cell repertoires in COVID-19. Overall study: Donors in the United States, Italy and Spain gave samples during acute or convalescent COVID-19. The analysed material was cDNA or gDNA that came from T cells, B-cell-depleted T cells, or PBMCs.

V was clipped by 3 bases and J by 5 bases; unmatched bases: 3. The germline V gene has CDR1 LGHDT and CDR2 YNNKEL (reference sequence). The CDR3 is 14 amino acids. How the authors handled the data: Using reference gene primer amplification, nucleated cell counts were estimated. Sequencing used immunoSEQ multiplex PCR; TCRdb keeps in-frame clones, though not all of them. That table supplies the V and J calls and clone size; D and trimming were determined from the DNA. The sample includes around 60,000 clones, over 75% seen only once; the top ten take approximately 3.5%. Sequencing used peripheral blood. The chain combines TRBV3-1 (or the pseudogene TRBV3-2) with TRBJ2-3, with 9 bases that match TRBD1. The origin of this receptor is a woman older than 75 with acute or convalescent COVID-19. The CDR3 loop reads CASSQDRGIDTQYF. DNA of the CDR3: TGTGCCAGCAGCCAGGACAGGGGAATAGATACGCAGTATTTT.